This T cell receptor beta chain derives from a study of T-cell memory formation after mild COVID-19. This clonotype has a handful of counts. Using constant-segment primers, 5'RACE produced TCR alpha and TCR beta cDNA libraries carrying sample barcodes and UMIs. TCRdb ran MiXCR on the 5' RACE reads and lists one entry per CDR3 protein. The table lists more than 80,000 distinct CDR3 sequences, about a sixth of them singletons. Germline-derived CDR1 and CDR2 are SGHVS and FQNEAQ. The CDR3 extends over 14 amino acids. V was cut by 5 bases and J by 2 bases, with 13 bases left in between. Sequenced input: PBMCs or a T cell subset sorted from them (not recorded which). The chain carries TRBV7-8 and TRBJ2-7; D gene unclear. This receptor was identified in an adult woman who had mild COVID-19 (a few samples of this study predate the infection). Cell type and time point are not known. The CDR3 bases are TGTGCCAGCAGCCAACGACTGAATACCTACGAGCAGTACTTC. This codes for CASSQRLNTYEQYF.